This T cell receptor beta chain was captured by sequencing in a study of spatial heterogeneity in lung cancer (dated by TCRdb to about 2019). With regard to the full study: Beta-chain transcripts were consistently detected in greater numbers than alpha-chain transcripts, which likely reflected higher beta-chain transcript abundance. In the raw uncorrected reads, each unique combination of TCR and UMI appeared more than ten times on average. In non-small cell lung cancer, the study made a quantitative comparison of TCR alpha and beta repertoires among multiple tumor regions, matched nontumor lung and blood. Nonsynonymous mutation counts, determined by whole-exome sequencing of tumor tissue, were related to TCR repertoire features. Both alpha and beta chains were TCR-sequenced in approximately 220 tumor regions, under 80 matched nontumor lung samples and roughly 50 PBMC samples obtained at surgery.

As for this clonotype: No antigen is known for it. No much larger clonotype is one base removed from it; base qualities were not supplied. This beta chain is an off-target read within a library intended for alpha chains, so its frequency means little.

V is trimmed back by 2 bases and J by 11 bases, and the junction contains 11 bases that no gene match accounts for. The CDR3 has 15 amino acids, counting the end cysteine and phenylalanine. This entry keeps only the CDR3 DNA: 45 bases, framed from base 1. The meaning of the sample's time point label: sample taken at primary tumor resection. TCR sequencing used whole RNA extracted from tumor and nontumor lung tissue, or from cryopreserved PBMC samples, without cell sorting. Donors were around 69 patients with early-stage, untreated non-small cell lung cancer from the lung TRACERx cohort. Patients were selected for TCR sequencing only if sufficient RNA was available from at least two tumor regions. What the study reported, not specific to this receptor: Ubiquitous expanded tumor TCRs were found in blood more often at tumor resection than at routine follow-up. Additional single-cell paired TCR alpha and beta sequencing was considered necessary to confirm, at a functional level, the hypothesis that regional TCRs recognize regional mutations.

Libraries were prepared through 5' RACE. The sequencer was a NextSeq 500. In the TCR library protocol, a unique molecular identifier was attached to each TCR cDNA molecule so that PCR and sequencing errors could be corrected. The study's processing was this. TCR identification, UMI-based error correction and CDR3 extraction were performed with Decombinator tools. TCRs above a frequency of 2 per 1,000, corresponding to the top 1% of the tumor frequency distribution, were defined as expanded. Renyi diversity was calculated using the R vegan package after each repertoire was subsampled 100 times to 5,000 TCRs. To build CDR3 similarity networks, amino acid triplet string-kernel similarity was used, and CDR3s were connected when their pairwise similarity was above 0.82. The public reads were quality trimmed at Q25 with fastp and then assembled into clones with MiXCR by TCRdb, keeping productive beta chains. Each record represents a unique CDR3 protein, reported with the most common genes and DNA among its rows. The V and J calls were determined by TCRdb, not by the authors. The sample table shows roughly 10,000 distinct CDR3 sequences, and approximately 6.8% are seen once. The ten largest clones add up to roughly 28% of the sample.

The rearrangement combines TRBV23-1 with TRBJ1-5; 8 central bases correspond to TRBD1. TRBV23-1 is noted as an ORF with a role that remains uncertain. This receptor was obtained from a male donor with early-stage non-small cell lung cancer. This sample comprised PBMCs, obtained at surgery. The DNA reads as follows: TGCGCCAGCAGTCAACCGACAGGGGTACCCCAAGCCCAGCATTTT. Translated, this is CASSQPTGVPQAQHF.